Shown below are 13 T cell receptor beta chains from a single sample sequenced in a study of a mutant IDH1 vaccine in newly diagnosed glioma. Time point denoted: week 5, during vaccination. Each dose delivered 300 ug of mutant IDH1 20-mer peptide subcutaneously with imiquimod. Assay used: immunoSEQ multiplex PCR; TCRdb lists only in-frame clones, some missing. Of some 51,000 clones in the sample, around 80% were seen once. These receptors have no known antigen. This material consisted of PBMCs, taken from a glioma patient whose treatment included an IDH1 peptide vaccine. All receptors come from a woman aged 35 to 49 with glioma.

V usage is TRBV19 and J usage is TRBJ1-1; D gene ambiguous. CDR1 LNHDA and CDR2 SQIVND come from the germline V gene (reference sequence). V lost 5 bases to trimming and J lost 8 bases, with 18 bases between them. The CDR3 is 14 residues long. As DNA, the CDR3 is TGTGCCAGTAGTTTATCGGTTATCGCCGGAGAAGCTTTCTTT. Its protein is CASSLSVIAGEAFF.

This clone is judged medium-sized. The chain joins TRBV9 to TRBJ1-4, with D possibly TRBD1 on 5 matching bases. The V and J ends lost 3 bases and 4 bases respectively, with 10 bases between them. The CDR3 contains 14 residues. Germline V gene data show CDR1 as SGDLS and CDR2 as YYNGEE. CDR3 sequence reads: CASSAPGVNEKLFF. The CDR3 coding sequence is TGTGCCAGCAGCGCTCCGGGGGTTAATGAAAAACTGTTTTTT.

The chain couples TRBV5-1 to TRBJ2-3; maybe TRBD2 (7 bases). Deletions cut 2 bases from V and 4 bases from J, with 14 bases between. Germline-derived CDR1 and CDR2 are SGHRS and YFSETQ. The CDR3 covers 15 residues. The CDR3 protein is CASSFYGGPSDTQYF. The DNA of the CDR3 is TGCGCCAGCAGCTTTTACGGGGGGCCCTCAGATACGCAGTATTTT.

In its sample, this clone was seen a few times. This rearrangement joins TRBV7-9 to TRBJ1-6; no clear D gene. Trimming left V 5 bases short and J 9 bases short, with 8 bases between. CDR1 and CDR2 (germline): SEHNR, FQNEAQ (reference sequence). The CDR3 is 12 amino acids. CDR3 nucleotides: TGTGCCAGCAGCCCATCCGGTTCACCCCTCCACTTT. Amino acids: CASSPSGSPLHF.

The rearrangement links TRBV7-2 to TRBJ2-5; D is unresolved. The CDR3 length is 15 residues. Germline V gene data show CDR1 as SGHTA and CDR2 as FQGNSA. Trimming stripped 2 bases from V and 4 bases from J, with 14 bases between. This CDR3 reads CASSLSSGVRETQYF. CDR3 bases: TGTGCCAGCAGCTTATCCTCCGGAGTCCGAGAGACCCAGTACTTC.

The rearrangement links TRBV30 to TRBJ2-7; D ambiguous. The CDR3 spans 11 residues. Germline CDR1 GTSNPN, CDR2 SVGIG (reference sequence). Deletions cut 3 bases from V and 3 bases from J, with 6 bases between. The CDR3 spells CAWRIDYEQYF. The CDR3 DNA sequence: TGTGCCTGGAGGATAGACTACGAGCAGTACTTC.

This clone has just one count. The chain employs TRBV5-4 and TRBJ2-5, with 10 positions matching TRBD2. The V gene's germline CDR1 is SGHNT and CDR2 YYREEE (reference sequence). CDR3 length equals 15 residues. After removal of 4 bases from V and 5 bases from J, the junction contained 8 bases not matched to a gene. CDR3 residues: CASSRTSGPGETQYF. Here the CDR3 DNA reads TGTGCCAGCAGCCGGACTAGCGGCCCCGGGGAGACCCAGTACTTC.

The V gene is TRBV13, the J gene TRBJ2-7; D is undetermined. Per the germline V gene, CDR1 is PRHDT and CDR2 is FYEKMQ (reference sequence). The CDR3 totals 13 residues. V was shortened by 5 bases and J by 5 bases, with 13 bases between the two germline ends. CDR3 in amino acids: CASSPGLENEQYF. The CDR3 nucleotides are TGTGCCAGCAGCCCAGGTCTAGAGAACGAGCAGTACTTC. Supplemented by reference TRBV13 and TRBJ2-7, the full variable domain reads AAGVIQSPRHLIKEKRETATLKCYPIPRHDTVYWYQQGPGQDPQFLISFYEKMQSDKGSIPDRFSAQQFSDYHSELNMSSLELGDSALYFCASSPGLENEQYFGPGTRLTVT.

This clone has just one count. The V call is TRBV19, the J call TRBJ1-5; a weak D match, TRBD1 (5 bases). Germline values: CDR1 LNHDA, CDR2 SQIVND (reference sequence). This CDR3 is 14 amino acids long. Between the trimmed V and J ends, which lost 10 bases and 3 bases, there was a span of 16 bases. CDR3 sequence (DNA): TGTGCCACCCGGATCAGACAGAACAATCAGCCCCAGCATTTT. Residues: CATRIRQNNQPQHF. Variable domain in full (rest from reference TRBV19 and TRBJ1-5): DGGITQSPKYLFRKEGQNVTLSCEQNLNHDAMYWYRQDPGQGLRLIYYSQIVNDFQKGDIAEGYSVSREKKESFPLTVTSAQKNPTAFYLCATRIRQNNQPQHFGDGTRLSIL.

This CDR3 reads CASRNADGYTF. DNA for the CDR3: TGTGCCAGCAGAAACGCCGATGGCTACACCTTC. The chain is built from TRBV2 and TRBJ1-2; D gene ambiguous. Germline CDR1 reads SNHLY; CDR2 reads FYNNEI. CDR3 size: 11 residues. Between the trimmed V and J ends, which lost 6 bases and 6 bases, there was a span of 8 bases.

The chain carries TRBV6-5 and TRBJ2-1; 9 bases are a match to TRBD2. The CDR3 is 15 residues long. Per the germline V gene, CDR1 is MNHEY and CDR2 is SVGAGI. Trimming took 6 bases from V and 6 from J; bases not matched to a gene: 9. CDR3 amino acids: CASRPAGGQGNEQFF. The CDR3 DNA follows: TGTGCCAGCAGGCCAGCGGGGGGCCAGGGCAATGAGCAGTTCTTC.

The CDR3 coding sequence is TGCAGCGTGGGGACGGGCACCTATCAGCCCCAGCATTTT. It is translated as CSVGTGTYQPQHF. This chain links TRBV29-1 with TRBJ1-5; D possibly corresponds to TRBD1 (5 bases). The CDR3 contains 13 residues. Trimming removed 6 bases from V and 5 bases from J, with 14 bases in between. Per the germline V gene, CDR1 is SQVTM and CDR2 is ANQGSEA.

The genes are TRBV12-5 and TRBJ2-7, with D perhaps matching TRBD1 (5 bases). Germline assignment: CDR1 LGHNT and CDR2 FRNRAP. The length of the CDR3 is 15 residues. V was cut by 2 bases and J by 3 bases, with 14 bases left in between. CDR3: CASGLLGQMNYEQYF. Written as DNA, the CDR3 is TGTGCTAGTGGTTTGTTAGGACAAATGAACTACGAGCAGTACTTC.